These 29 T cell receptor beta chains share one sample of origin, sequenced in a study of T cells in Graves' hyperthyroidism and ophthalmopathy. Amplified TCR beta CDR3 regions came from RNA transcripts. The TCR CDR3 was amplified in a first-round RT-PCR using the HTBI primer set. TCRdb called the multiplex PCR reads again in MiXCR, with one record for every CDR3 protein. The data show approximately 620,000 distinct CDR3 sequences, with roughly a sixth seen just once and approximately 3.5% held by the top ten. The specimen sequenced was blood. These TCRs come from a woman between 40 and 50 years old with Graves' ophthalmopathy.

The chain employs TRBV18 and TRBJ1-2, with unresolved D. The CDR3 totals 15 residues. V dropped 1 base and J dropped 3 bases, with 12 bases sitting between them. The germline CDR1 and CDR2 sequences are KGHSH and LQKENI. As DNA, the CDR3 is TGTGCCAGCTCACCACGGCACCAACTGGACTATGGCTACACCTTC. Its protein product is CASSPRHQLDYGYTF.

This clonotype was counted between two and nine times. V usage is TRBV12-3 or TRBV12-4 and J usage is TRBJ1-4; D perhaps matches TRBD1 (5 bases). The CDR3 is made up of 17 amino acids. V was shortened by 6 bases and J by 0 bases, with 17 bases between the two germline ends. CDR3 protein: CASRGENRTTTNEKLFF. DNA of the CDR3: TGTGCCAGCAGGGGAGAGAACAGGACTACAACTAATGAAAAACTGTTTTTT.

This clonotype was recorded at least ten times. The chain has TRBV5-5 and TRBJ2-1; possible D gene TRBD2, 7 bases. The CDR3 totals 16 residues. The germline CDR1 and CDR2 sequences are SGHKS and YYEKEE (reference sequence). V lost 5 bases and J lost 0, with 15 bases in between. The DNA for the CDR3 is TGTGCCAGCAGGGACAGCGGGACGAGCTCCTACAATGAGCAGTTCTTC. This sequence encodes CASRDSGTSSYNEQFF.

J is TRBJ2-7 and V is TRBV2; 8 positions match TRBD2. Trimming removed 5 bases from V and 7 bases from J; junction bases left unmatched: 13. Germline lookup yields CDR1 SNHLY and CDR2 FYNNEI. The CDR3 runs 15 residues. The CDR3 loop reads CASSPPEAGVDEQYF. CDR3 bases: TGTGCCAGCAGTCCGCCCGAAGCGGGAGTAGATGAGCAGTACTTC.

The V and J genes are TRBV10-2 and TRBJ2-6, with unresolved D. Trimming took 3 bases from V and 0 from J, leaving 12 bases between them. There are 17 residues in the CDR3. Germline V lookup: CDR1 WSHSY, CDR2 SAAADI. The CDR3 sequence: CASSEAGFPSGANVLTF. The CDR3 DNA reads TGCGCCAGCAGTGAAGCCGGGTTTCCCTCTGGGGCCAACGTCCTGACTTTC.

This clonotype came up a few times. V usage is TRBV7-9 and J usage is TRBJ2-1; TRBD1 aligns across 9 bases. CDR3 length: 15 amino acids. With 5 bases clipped from V and 7 bases from J, the junction kept 9 bases outside the gene matches. Looked up from germline, CDR1 is SEHNR and CDR2 is FQNEAQ (reference sequence). The CDR3 loop is CASSRNRTGVNEQFF. The CDR3 nucleotides are TGTGCCAGCAGCCGAAATCGGACAGGGGTGAATGAGCAGTTCTTC.

This clonotype was counted many times. J is TRBJ1-6 and V is TRBV2; D not resolved. V shed 3 bases and J shed 0 bases, with 9 bases lying between them. CDR3 length equals 16 residues. Germline values: CDR1 SNHLY, CDR2 FYNNEI. DNA for the CDR3: TGTGCCAGCAGTGATTTTGTCAGCTCCTATAATTCACCCCTCCACTTT. Translation gives CASSDFVSSYNSPLHF. The full variable domain, with the rest looked up from reference TRBV2 and TRBJ1-6, is EPEVTQTPSHQVTQMGQEVILRCVPISNHLYFYWYRQILGQKVEFLVSFYNNEISEKSEIFDDQFSVERPDGSNFTLKIRSTKLEDSAMYFCASSDFVSSYNSPLHFGNGTRLTVT.

V and J are TRBV6-2 or TRBV6-3 and TRBJ1-2; 7 nucleotides align to TRBD1. V shed 5 bases, J shed 2 bases, and the junction held 5 bases outside the gene matches. Germline CDR1 and CDR2: MNHEY and SVGEGT. This CDR3 has 14 residues. CDR3 DNA: TGTGCCAGCAGTCCGGGACAGAAAAACTATGGCTACACCTTC. Its translation: CASSPGQKNYGYTF.

This clonotype was counted only a few times. The genes are TRBV18 and TRBJ1-1; D is ambiguous. Per the germline V gene, CDR1 is KGHSH and CDR2 is LQKENI. The V gene lost 3 bases and the J gene lost 4 bases, with 9 bases spanning the gap. The CDR3 is 13 residues long. CDR3: CASSPRIFTEAFF. Here the CDR3 DNA reads TGTGCCAGCTCACCGCGCATATTCACTGAAGCTTTCTTT.

The sample holds many counts of this clonotype. In DNA, the CDR3 is TGTGCCAGCAGGAACAAGGAGAATTGGGGGAAATATGAGCAGTTCTTC. Its protein product is CASRNKENWGKYEQFF. J is TRBJ2-1 and V is TRBV7-2; D tentatively reads TRBD1 or TRBD2 (5 bases each). V dropped 6 bases and J dropped 8 bases, with 23 bases sitting between them. CDR1 is SGHTA, CDR2 FQGNSA, per germline. The CDR3 length is 16 residues.

Ten or more counts support this clonotype. The rearrangement links TRBV6-2 or TRBV6-3 to TRBJ2-7; D remains ambiguous. This CDR3 contains 16 residues. Trimming removed 2 bases from V and 0 bases from J, with 14 bases in between. Germline-derived CDR1 and CDR2 are MNHEY and SVGEGT. CDR3 protein: CASSYKNWRNSYEQYF. DNA for the CDR3: TGTGCCAGCAGTTACAAAAATTGGCGGAACTCCTACGAGCAGTACTTC.

This clonotype was recorded at least ten times. The chain is built from TRBV28 and TRBJ2-1; D unclear. Germline V gives CDR1 MDHEN, CDR2 SYDVKM. V was cut by 2 bases and J by 0 bases, with 8 bases left in between. The length of the CDR3 is 15 residues. CDR3 in amino acids: CASSLHLVSYNEQFF. CDR3 DNA: TGTGCCAGCAGTTTACATCTGGTCTCCTACAATGAGCAGTTCTTC.

This clonotype was recorded many times. The chain employs TRBV2 and TRBJ2-2, with 8 bases matching TRBD1. The length of the CDR3 is 16 residues. Looked up from germline, CDR1 is SNHLY and CDR2 is FYNNEI. The V gene end was trimmed by 8 bases and the J gene end by 6 bases; junction bases not matched to a gene: 14. Here the CDR3 DNA reads TGTGCCAGCGGGTTCGGGTCCGGACAGGGTTCCGGGGAGCTGTTTTTT. Translating it yields CASGFGSGQGSGELFF.

There are a few counts of this clonotype. This rearrangement joins TRBV25-1 to TRBJ1-1; weak D call: TRBD1 (6 bases). Looked up from germline, CDR1 is MGHDK and CDR2 is SYGVNS. This CDR3 is built from 14 residues. V was cut by 7 bases and J by 0 bases, with 12 bases left in between. This CDR3 reads CASTRGNMNTEAFF. CDR3 DNA sequence: TGTGCCAGCACGAGGGGGAACATGAACACTGAAGCTTTCTTT.

The CDR3, as DNA: TGTGCCATCAGTGATAGCCTGAAAGGTAATTACGAGCAGTACTTC. This gives the protein CAISDSLKGNYEQYF. The chain couples TRBV10-3 to TRBJ2-7; no clear D gene. This CDR3 comprises 15 residues. Germline CDR1 and CDR2: ENHRY and SYGVKD. V was shortened by 3 bases and J by 4 bases, with 16 bases between the two germline ends.

This clonotype was recorded many times. This sequence joins TRBV2 and TRBJ1-2; no definite D call. This CDR3 has 14 amino acids. Germline CDR1 is SNHLY and CDR2 is FYNNEI. The V end was cut by 0 bases, the J end by 7 bases, with 12 bases between. The CDR3 region is CASSEALPSVGYTF. Here the CDR3 DNA reads TGTGCCAGCAGTGAAGCGCTTCCTTCCGTTGGCTACACCTTC.

This clonotype showed up many times. The chain uses TRBV20-1 and TRBJ2-7, with a possible D match to TRBD2 (5 bases). The V end was cut by 0 bases, the J end by 0 bases, with 12 bases between. The germline V gene has CDR1 DFQATT and CDR2 SNEGSKA (reference sequence). CDR3 size: 15 residues. The CDR3 bases are TGCAGTGCTAGAGATTCTAAGGAGGCCTCCTACGAGCAGTACTTC. Protein sequence: CSARDSKEASYEQYF.

The V and J genes are TRBV7-9 and TRBJ1-5; D unclear. Germline V gives CDR1 SEHNR, CDR2 FQNEAQ (reference sequence). This CDR3 region has 14 residues. Trimming removed 5 bases at V and 6 bases at J, with 14 bases between. In DNA, the CDR3 is TGTGCCAGCAGCCCCGAAATGACCTCTCAGCCCCAGCATTTT. Translated, it gives CASSPEMTSQPQHF.

This clonotype was detected many times. This chain uses TRBV27 with TRBJ2-5; D is undetermined. Deletions cut 3 bases from V and 0 bases from J, with 17 bases between. CDR1 MNHEY and CDR2 SMNVEV come from the germline V gene (reference sequence). This CDR3 spans 17 amino acids. The CDR3 sequence: CASSFAGGGAYQETQYF. CDR3 in DNA: TGTGCCAGCAGTTTCGCCGGTGGCGGAGCGTACCAAGAGACCCAGTACTTC.

The rearrangement links TRBV7-9 to TRBJ2-5, with D perhaps matching TRBD1 (6 bases). V was cut by 4 bases and J by 5 bases, with 11 bases left in between. The V gene's germline CDR1 is SEHNR and CDR2 FQNEAQ (reference sequence). This CDR3 has 13 residues. CDR3 region: CASSYRATETQYF. As DNA, the CDR3 is TGTGCCAGCAGCTACAGGGCCACGGAGACCCAGTACTTC. Variable domain in full (rest from reference TRBV7-9 and TRBJ2-5): DTGVSQNPRHKITKRGQNVTFRCDPISEHNRLYWYRQTLGQGPEFLTYFQNEAQLEKSRLLSDRFSAERPKGSFSTLEIQRTEQGDSAMYLCASSYRATETQYFGPGTRLLVL.

This clonotype was detected many times. The genes are TRBV27 and TRBJ2-6, with 7 bases lining up with TRBD1. The germline CDR1 and CDR2 sequences are MNHEY and SMNVEV (reference sequence). Trimming at V came to 8 bases and at J to 0 bases, leaving 4 bases not matched to a gene. The CDR3 covers 15 residues. The CDR3 sequence is CASGDRYSGANVLTF. Here the CDR3 DNA reads TGTGCCAGCGGGGACAGATACTCTGGGGCCAACGTCCTGACTTTC.

The gene calls are TRBV4-2 and TRBJ2-2; D is undetermined. V lost 0 bases to trimming and J lost 7 bases, with 15 bases between them. The CDR3 spans 16 residues. Germline CDR1 reads LGHNA; CDR2 reads YNFKEQ. DNA for the CDR3: TGTGCCAGCAGCCAAGATGTAGCAAGTGACCACGGGGAGCTGTTTTTT. It is translated as CASSQDVASDHGELFF.

This clonotype occurred many times. The V gene is TRBV6-2 or TRBV6-3, the J gene TRBJ1-2; a weak D match, TRBD1 (5 bases). Trimming shortened V by 0 bases and J by 2 bases, and 10 bases separated the two germline ends. The V gene's germline CDR1 is MNHEY and CDR2 SVGEGT. The length of the CDR3 is 15 residues. The CDR3: CASSYSGTVNYGYTF. The DNA of the CDR3 is TGTGCCAGCAGTTACTCCGGGACGGTAAACTATGGCTACACCTTC.

As regards this clonotype: The CDR3 ends on some other residue instead of the conserved phenylalanine or tryptophan, so this is likely a read error. V gene TRBV10-3 combines with J gene TRBJ1-1; D call uncertain. With 3 bases removed from V and 1 base from J, the gap between germline ends came to 12 bases. The CDR3 is 15 amino acids. The germline V gene encodes CDR1 ENHRY and CDR2 SYGVKD. The CDR3 DNA reads TGTGCCATCAGTGAAGAGACAACTTGGAACACTGAAGCTTTCCTT. This codes for CAISEETTWNTEAFL.

This clonotype was seen more than once but under ten times. The chain combines TRBV28 with TRBJ2-7, with a weak D call TRBD2 (5 bases). Trimming took off 5 bases at V and 7 bases at J, with 18 bases between the two ends. Germline V CDR1 and CDR2: MDHEN, SYDVKM. The CDR3 runs to 14 residues. This CDR3 is CASSHLAGVGEQYF. The CDR3, as DNA: TGTGCCAGCAGTCACCTCGCCGGGGTGGGGGAGCAGTACTTC.

Ten or more counts support this clonotype. V is TRBV5-1 and J is TRBJ2-1; 9 bases line up with TRBD1. This CDR3 is built from 16 residues. With V trimmed by 1 base and J by 8 bases, 10 bases remained unmatched. Germline CDR1 reads SGHRS; CDR2 reads YFSETQ. CDR3 protein: CASSLTGTGFSHEQFF. The CDR3, as DNA: TGCGCCAGCAGCTTGACCGGGACAGGGTTTTCCCATGAGCAGTTCTTC.

This chain uses TRBV7-2 with TRBJ2-1; D perhaps matches TRBD2 (6 bases). CDR3 size: 15 residues. V was shortened by 1 base and J by 2 bases, with 9 bases between the two germline ends. The germline gives CDR1 SGHTA, CDR2 FQGNSA. CDR3 bases: TGTGCCAGCAGCTTAGGGGGGGAACCCTACAATGAGCAGTTCTTC. Translating it yields CASSLGGEPYNEQFF.

The chain combines TRBV11-1 with TRBJ2-5; D unclear. V was trimmed by 1 base and J by 1 base, leaving 10 bases between them. The CDR3 length is 15 residues. Per the germline V gene, CDR1 is SGHAT and CDR2 is FQDESV (reference sequence). CDR3 loop: CASSLGRVAQETQYF. CDR3 bases: TGTGCCAGCAGCTTAGGTCGGGTGGCCCAAGAGACCCAGTACTTC.

This clonotype showed up many times. The J gene is TRBJ2-7, the V gene TRBV28; 15 positions match TRBD2. V lost 4 bases and J lost 5; bases outside the gene matches: 6. Germline CDR1 and CDR2: MDHEN and SYDVKM. The CDR3 extends over 16 amino acids. The CDR3 DNA reads as TGTGCCAGCAGTTCGGGGACTAGCGGGAGGCCCGACGAGCAGTACTTC. Amino acids: CASSSGTSGRPDEQYF.